This T cell receptor (beta chain) was identified during a study of cytomegalovirus exposure and HLA in healthy donors. The overall study: There were 350 to 450 genotyped donors. Of these, about 81% fell in the genetic ancestry cluster associated with self-reported Caucasian donors. Study-wide results and caveats: Solely CMV serostatus was available to characterize immune exposure. In a later analysis, TCR beta V- and J-gene trimming showed a link to a missense DCLRE1C variant.

On this clone: Its target is unknown.

The PCR used 60 Vbeta and 13 Jbeta primers. Repertoires were generated with immunoSEQ multiplex PCR, while TCRdb's copy carries only in-frame clones and drops some. This table has 200,000 to 250,000 clones, 82% appearing once. The CDR3 extends over 13 amino acids. Germline CDR1 and CDR2: SGHNT and YENEEA. V shed 9 bases and J shed 4 bases, with 14 bases lying between them. The sequencing sample was made of PBMCs. The receptor was isolated from a middle-aged woman in good health and CMV-seropositive. The V gene is TRBV11-3, the J gene TRBJ2-3; D call uncertain. CDR3 coding DNA: TGTGCCAGTACCCTATCGAGCGCAGATACGCAGTATTTT. Its translation is CASTLSSADTQYF.